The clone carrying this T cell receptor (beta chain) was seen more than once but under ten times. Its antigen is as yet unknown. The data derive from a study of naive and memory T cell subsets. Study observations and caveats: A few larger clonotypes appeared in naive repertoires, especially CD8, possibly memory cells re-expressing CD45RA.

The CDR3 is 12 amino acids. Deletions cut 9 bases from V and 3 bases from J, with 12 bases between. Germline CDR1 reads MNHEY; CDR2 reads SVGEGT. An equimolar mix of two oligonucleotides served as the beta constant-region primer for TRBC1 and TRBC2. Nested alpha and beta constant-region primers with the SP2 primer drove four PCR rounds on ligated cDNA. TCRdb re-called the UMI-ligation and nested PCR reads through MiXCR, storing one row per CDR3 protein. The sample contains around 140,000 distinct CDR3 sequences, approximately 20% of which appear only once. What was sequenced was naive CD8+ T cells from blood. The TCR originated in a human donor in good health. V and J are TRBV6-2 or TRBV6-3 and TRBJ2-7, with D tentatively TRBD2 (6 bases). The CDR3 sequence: CASGRGLYEQYF. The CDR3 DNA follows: TGTGCCAGTGGACGGGGACTCTACGAGCAGTACTTC.